This T cell receptor beta chain was retrieved from a study of blood T cell repertoires in COVID-19. Study at large: Samples representing acute and convalescent COVID-19 were sourced from the United States, Italy and Spain. Sample material is recorded as cDNA or gDNA derived from T cells, B-cell-depleted T cells, or PBMCs.

Assay: immunoSEQ multiplex PCR; the TCRdb copy retains only in-frame clones and omits some. The data contain 53,000 or so clones, around nine tenths of them singletons. The CDR3 sequence is 13 residues long. Between the trimmed V and J ends, which lost 3 bases and 5 bases, there was a span of 8 bases. In germline, CDR1 is MNHEY, CDR2 SMNVEV (reference sequence). The TCR sequence derives from a human donor in a cohort sampled during active COVID-19. Input material: peripheral blood. V usage is TRBV27 and J usage is TRBJ2-1; perhaps TRBD2 as D (6 bases). The CDR3 bases are TGTGCCAGCAGTTTTGGGGGGAACAATGAGCAGTTCTTC. Its translation is CASSFGGNNEQFF.